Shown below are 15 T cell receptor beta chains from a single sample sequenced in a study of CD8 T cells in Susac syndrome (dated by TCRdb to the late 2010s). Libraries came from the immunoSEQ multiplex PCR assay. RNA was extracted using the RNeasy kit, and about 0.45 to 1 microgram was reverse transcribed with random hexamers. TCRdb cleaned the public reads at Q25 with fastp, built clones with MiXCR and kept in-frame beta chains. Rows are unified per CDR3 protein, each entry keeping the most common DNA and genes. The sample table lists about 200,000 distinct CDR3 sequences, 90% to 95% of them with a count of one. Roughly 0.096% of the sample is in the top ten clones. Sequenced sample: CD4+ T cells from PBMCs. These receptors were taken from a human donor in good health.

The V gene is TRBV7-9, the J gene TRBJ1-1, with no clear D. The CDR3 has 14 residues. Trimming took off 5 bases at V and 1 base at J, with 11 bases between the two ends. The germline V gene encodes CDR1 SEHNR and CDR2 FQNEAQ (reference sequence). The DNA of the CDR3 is TGTGCCAGCAGCCACAAGGACGGGAACACTGAAGCTTTCTTT. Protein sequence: CASSHKDGNTEAFF.

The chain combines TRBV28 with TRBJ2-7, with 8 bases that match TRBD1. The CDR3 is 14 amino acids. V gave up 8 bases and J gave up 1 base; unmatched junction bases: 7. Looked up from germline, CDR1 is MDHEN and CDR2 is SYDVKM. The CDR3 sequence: CASLSWTGSYEQYF. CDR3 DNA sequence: TGTGCCAGCTTATCCTGGACAGGGTCCTACGAGCAGTACTTC.

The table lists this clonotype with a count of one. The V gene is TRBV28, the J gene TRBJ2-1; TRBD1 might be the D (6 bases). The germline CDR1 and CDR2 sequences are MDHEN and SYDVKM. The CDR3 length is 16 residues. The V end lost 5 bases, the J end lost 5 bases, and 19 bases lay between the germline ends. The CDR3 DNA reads TGTGCCAGCAGTCACCCCAGGGGTGGAAGGGACAATGAGCAGTTCTTC. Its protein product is CASSHPRGGRDNEQFF.

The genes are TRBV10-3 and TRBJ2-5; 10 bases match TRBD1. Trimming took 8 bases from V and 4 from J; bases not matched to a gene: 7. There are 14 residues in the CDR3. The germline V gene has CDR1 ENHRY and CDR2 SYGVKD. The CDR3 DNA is TGTGCCATCCGCCGGGACAGGGGCACAGAGACCCAGTACTTC. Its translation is CAIRRDRGTETQYF.

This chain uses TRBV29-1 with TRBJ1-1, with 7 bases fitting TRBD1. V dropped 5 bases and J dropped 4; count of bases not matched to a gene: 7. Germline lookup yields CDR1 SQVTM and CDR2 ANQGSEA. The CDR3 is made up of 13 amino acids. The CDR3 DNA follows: TGCAGCGTTAACAGGGGACGGGGCACTGAAGCTTTCTTT. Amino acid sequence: CSVNRGRGTEAFF.

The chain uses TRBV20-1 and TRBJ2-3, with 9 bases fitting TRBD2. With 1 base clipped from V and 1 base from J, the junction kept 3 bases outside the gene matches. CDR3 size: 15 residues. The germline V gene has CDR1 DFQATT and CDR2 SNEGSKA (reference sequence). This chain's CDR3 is CSARGERGGTDTQYF. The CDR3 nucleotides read TGCAGTGCTAGAGGAGAGCGGGGGGGCACAGATACGCAGTATTTT.

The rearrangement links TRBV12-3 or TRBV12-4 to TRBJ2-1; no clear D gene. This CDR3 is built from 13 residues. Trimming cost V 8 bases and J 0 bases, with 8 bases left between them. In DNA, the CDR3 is TGTGCCAGCCGGGCTAGCTCCTACAATGAGCAGTTCTTC. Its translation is CASRASSYNEQFF.

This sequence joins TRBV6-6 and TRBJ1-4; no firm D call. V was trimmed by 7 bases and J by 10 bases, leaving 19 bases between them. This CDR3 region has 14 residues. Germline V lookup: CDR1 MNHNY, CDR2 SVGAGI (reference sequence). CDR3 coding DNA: TGTGCCAGCACGCCGGACGGGAATGAAGCAAAACTGTTTTTT. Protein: CASTPDGNEAKLFF.

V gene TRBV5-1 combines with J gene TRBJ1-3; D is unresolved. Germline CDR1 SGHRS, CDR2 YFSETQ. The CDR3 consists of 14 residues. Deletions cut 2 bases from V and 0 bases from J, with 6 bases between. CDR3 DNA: TGCGCCAGCAGCTTCGAAGGCTCTGGAAACACCATATATTTT. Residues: CASSFEGSGNTIYF.

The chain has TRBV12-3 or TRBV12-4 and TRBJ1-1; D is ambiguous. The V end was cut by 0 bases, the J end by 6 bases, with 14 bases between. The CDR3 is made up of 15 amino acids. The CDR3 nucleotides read TGTGCCAGCAGTTTAGCCGGACGGCCTTCCCCTGAAGCTTTCTTT. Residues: CASSLAGRPSPEAFF.

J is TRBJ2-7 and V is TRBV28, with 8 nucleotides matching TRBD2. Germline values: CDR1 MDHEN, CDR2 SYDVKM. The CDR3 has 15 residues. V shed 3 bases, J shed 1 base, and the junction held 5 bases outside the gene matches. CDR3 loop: CASSLSGGRSYEQYV. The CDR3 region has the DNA TGTGCCAGCAGTTTGTCGGGGGGGCGTTCCTACGAGCAGTACGTC.

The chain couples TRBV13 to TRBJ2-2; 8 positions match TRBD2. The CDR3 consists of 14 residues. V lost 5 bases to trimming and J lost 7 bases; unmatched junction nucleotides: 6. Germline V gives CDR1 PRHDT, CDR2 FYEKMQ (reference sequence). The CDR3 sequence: CASSPGLASGELFF. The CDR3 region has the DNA TGTGCCAGCAGCCCCGGACTAGCCAGCGGGGAGCTGTTTTTT.

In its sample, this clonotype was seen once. The CDR3 region is CATSDSARGHWQPQHF. The CDR3 nucleotides read TGTGCCACCAGTGACTCTGCCAGGGGGCATTGGCAGCCCCAGCATTTT. The chain is built from TRBV24-1 and TRBJ1-5, with 8 nucleotides matching TRBD1. The CDR3 has 16 residues. V was clipped by 4 bases and J by 7 bases; unmatched bases: 11. CDR1 and CDR2 from the germline V gene are KGHDR and SFDVKD.

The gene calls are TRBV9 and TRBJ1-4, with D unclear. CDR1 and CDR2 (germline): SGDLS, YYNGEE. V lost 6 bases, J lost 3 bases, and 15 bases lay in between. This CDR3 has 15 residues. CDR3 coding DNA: TGTGCCAGCACCGCGGGTCAGGCAGCTAATGAAAAACTGTTTTTT. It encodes CASTAGQAANEKLFF.

The chain's CDR3 is CSSTGTTNTGELFF. For the CDR3, the DNA is TGCAGCTCAACCGGGACAACGAACACCGGGGAGCTGTTTTTT. The chain recombines TRBV29-1 with TRBJ2-2, with D perhaps TRBD1 (6 bases). Between the trimmed V and J ends, which lost 8 bases and 0 bases, there was a span of 13 bases. CDR3 length equals 14 residues. Germline assignment: CDR1 SQVTM and CDR2 ANQGSEA.